This TCR beta chain stems from a study of blood T cell repertoires in COVID-19. The repertoire was sequenced with immunoSEQ multiplex PCR; TCRdb's copy has only in-frame clones and lacks some. Among under 350,000 clones listed, about 86% were seen once. Sequenced input: PBMCs or T cells enriched from blood (not recorded which). The receptor comes from a woman aged 40 to 50 with acute COVID-19.

The DNA for the CDR3 is TGTGCCAGCCATCTCAAGGGGAATTCACCCCTCCACTTT. This encodes CASHLKGNSPLHF. V usage is TRBV11-2 and J usage is TRBJ1-6; possibly TRBD1 for D (5 bases). V lost 8 bases to trimming and J lost 7 bases, with 12 bases between them. CDR3 size: 13 residues. Germline V gene lookup returns CDR1 SGHAT and CDR2 FQNNGV. Using reference TRBV11-2 and TRBJ1-6 for the parts outside the CDR3, the full variable domain is EAGVAQSPRYKIIEKRQSVAFWCNPISGHATLYWYQQILGQGPKLLIQFQNNGVVDDSQLPKDRFSAERLKGVDSTLKIQPAKLEDSAVYLCASHLKGNSPLHFGNGTRLTVT.